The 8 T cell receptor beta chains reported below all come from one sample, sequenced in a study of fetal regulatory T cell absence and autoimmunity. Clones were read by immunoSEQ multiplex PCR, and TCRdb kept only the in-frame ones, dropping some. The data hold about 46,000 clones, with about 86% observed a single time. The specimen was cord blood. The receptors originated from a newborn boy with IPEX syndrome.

CDR3 sequence reads: CASSLNGRGTDTQYF. The CDR3 DNA sequence: TGTGCCAGCAGCTTAAACGGGAGGGGCACAGATACGCAGTATTTT. V gene TRBV7-2 combines with J gene TRBJ2-3; 8 positions match TRBD2. Germline trimming cut 2 bases from V and 1 base from J; bases unmatched to any gene: 2. The length of the CDR3 is 15 residues. Per the germline V gene, CDR1 is SGHTA and CDR2 is FQGNSA.

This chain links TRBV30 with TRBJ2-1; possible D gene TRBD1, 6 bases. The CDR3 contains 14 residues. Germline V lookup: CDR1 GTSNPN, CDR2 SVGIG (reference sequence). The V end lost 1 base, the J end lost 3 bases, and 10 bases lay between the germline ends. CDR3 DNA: TGTGCCTGGAGTGCGGACAGTTACTACAATGAGCAGTTCTTC. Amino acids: CAWSADSYYNEQFF. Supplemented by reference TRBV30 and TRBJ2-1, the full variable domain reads SQTIHQWPATLVQPVGSPLSLECTVEGTSNPNLYWYRQAAGRGLQLLFYSVGIGQISSEVPQNLSASRPQDRQFILSSKKLLLSDSGFYLCAWSADSYYNEQFFGPGTRLTVL.

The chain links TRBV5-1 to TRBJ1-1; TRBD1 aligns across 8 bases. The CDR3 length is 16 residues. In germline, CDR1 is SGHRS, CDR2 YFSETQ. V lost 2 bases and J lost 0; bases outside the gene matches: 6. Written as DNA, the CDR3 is TGCGCCAGCAGCTTACGGGACAGGCTCCTGAACACTGAAGCTTTCTTT. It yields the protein CASSLRDRLLNTEAFF.

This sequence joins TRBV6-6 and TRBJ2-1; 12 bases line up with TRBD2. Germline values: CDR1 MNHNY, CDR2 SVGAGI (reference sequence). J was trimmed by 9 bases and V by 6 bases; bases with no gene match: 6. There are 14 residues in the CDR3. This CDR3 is CASRASGRAREQFF. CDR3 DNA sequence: TGTGCCAGCAGGGCTAGCGGGAGGGCGCGTGAGCAGTTCTTC.

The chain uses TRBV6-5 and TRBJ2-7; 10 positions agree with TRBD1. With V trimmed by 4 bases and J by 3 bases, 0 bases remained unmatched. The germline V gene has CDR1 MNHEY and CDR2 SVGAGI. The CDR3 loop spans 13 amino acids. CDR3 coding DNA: TGTGCCAGCAGTTGGACAGGGGGCTACGAGCAGTACTTC. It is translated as CASSWTGGYEQYF.

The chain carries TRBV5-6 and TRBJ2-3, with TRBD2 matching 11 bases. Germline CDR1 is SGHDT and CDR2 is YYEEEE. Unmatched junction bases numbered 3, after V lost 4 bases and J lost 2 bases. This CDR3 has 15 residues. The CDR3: CASSLAGGFTDTQYF. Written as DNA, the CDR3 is TGTGCCAGCAGCCTAGCGGGAGGTTTCACAGATACGCAGTATTTT.

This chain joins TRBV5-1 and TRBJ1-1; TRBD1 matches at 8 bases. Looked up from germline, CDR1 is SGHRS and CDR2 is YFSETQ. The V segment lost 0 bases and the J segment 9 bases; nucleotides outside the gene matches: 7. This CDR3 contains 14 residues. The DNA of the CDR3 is TGCGCCAGCAGCTTGGCCGTGACAGGGGATAAAGCTTTCTTT. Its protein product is CASSLAVTGDKAFF.

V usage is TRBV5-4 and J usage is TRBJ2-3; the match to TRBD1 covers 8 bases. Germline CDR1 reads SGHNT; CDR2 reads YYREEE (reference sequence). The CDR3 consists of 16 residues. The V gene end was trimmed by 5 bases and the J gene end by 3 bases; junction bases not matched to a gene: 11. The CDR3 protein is CASRQRQGTVTDTQYF. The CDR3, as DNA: TGTGCCAGCAGGCAGAGACAGGGGACCGTGACAGATACGCAGTATTTT.